This T cell receptor beta chain is drawn from a study of immune cell composition in non-small cell lung cancer. Study observations and caveats: Roughly 82% of squamous and around a third of adenocarcinoma cases had tumour-associated clones >0.5%.

On this clone: The antigen is unknown.

With 5 bases removed from V and 6 bases from J, the gap between germline ends came to 14 bases. CDR1 is SNHLY and CDR2 is FYNNEI in the germline V gene. The CDR3 consists of 14 residues. Clones were read by immunoSEQ multiplex PCR, and TCRdb kept only the in-frame ones, dropping some. The table includes over 4,000 clones, 70% to 90% detected once. The sequence came from a human donor with non-small cell lung cancer. Sequencing was carried out using lung tumor tissue. This rearrangement joins TRBV2 to TRBJ1-5, with D uncertain. The CDR3 loop is CASSPESGGQPQHF. In DNA form, the CDR3 reads TGTGCCAGCAGTCCCGAGTCGGGTGGTCAGCCCCAGCATTTT.